Detailed here is one T cell receptor (beta chain). Adults between roughly 18 and 95 years of age took part from more than 20 US areas. Two negative PCRs, clearance, or symptom resolution characterized the recovered Cohort 3 donors. The sample originates from a study of blood T cell repertoires in COVID-19. The CDR3 sequence is 15 residues long. Authors' methods: Cell counts per sample came from amplifying reference gene primers. Assay used: immunoSEQ multiplex PCR; TCRdb lists only in-frame clones, some missing. V, J and clone size were drawn from that table, and D and trimming were deduced from the DNA. The sample lists 200,000 to 250,000 clones; 82% were seen once.

The receptor was isolated from a woman aged 55-70 years who had recovered from COVID-19. The V gene is TRBV21-1, the J gene TRBJ2-3; the table's D call, TRBD2, was not checked against the DNA. TRBV21-1 counts as a pseudogene. Sequencing used PBMCs or T cells enriched from blood (not recorded which). Here the CDR3 reads CASSKVSGTTDTQYF. CDR3 DNA: TGTGCCAGCAGCAAAGTGAGCGGGACCACAGATACGCAGTATTTT.